This entry describes one T cell receptor (beta chain). Its antigen remains unknown. This record belongs to a study of vaccination and CD4 T cells after COVID-19. V was pared by 1 base and J by 1 base, with 10 bases between. CDR3 length: 15 residues. Germline assignment: CDR1 WSHSY and CDR2 SAAADI. Treatment noted: approximately nine-day PBMC culture with coronavirus spike peptide pools or control peptides (ViraFEST assay). An Oncomine TCR Beta short-read assay was used to sequence the DNA from cultured CD4+ T cells. TCRdb re-called the PCR reads through MiXCR, storing one row per CDR3 protein. The data hold around 15,000 distinct CDR3 sequences, with around 56% observed a single time.

This TCR derives from a human donor who had recovered from COVID-19. Sequenced material: CD4+ T cells from blood, cultured in vitro. The chain carries TRBV10-2 and TRBJ1-1; no clear D. The CDR3 nucleotides read TGCGCCAGCAGTGAGTGGCACAGTTCGAACACTGAAGCTTTCTTT. Protein: CASSEWHSSNTEAFF.